The rows below give T cell receptor beta chains drawn from one sample of a study of a mutant IDH1 vaccine in newly diagnosed glioma. Their antigens are not known. The repertoire was sequenced with immunoSEQ multiplex PCR; TCRdb's copy has only in-frame clones and lacks some. The sample shows tens of thousands of clones, 60% to 85% of them seen only once. The sequencing here drew on PBMCs, taken from a glioma patient whose treatment included an IDH1 peptide vaccine. These receptor sequences come from a man aged 35 to 55 with glioma. CDR3s include the opening cysteine and the closing phenylalanine or tryptophan. D genes are given only for firm matches. Only some rows state a clone size, as once, few, many or a class for expanded clones.

v_gene: TRBV11-3; abundance: -; j_gene: TRBJ2-1; len: 15; d_gene: -; CDR3aa: CASSLDGYSYNEQFF; CDR3nt: TGTGCCAGCAGCTTAGACGGATACTCCTACAATGAGCAGTTCTTC
v_gene: TRBV10-3; abundance: -; j_gene: TRBJ2-4; len: 15; d_gene: TRBD2; CDR3aa: CAISDAGDRGNIQYF; CDR3nt: TGTGCCATCAGTGATGCGGGAGACCGTGGAAACATTCAGTACTTC
v_gene: TRBV27; abundance: -; j_gene: TRBJ1-1; len: 14; d_gene: -; CDR3aa: CASSLSDTFTEAFF; CDR3nt: TGTGCCAGCAGTTTATCGGACACTTTTACTGAAGCTTTCTTT
v_gene: TRBV27; abundance: once; j_gene: TRBJ1-5; len: 17; d_gene: -; CDR3aa: CASSLGFRGRGIQPQHF; CDR3nt: TGTGCCAGCAGTTTAGGTTTTCGAGGTAGGGGTATCCAGCCCCAGCATTTT
v_gene: TRBV7-9; abundance: -; j_gene: TRBJ2-1; len: 11; d_gene: -; CDR3aa: CASSPRTEQFF; CDR3nt: TGTGCCAGCAGCCCCAGGACAGAGCAGTTCTTC
v_gene: TRBV19; abundance: -; j_gene: TRBJ1-2; len: 13; d_gene: -; CDR3aa: CASSPGAWYGYTF; CDR3nt: TGTGCCAGTAGCCCAGGGGCTTGGTATGGCTACACCTTC
v_gene: TRBV19; abundance: -; j_gene: TRBJ2-7; len: 14; d_gene: -; CDR3aa: CASSPGTRPTKQYF; CDR3nt: TGTGCCAGTAGCCCGGGGACAAGGCCTACGAAGCAGTACTTC
v_gene: TRBV29-1; abundance: few; j_gene: TRBJ2-3; len: 14; d_gene: TRBD2; CDR3aa: CSVDPSGFTDTQYF; CDR3nt: TGCAGCGTTGATCCTAGCGGTTTCACAGATACGCAGTATTTT
v_gene: TRBV19; abundance: -; j_gene: TRBJ2-5; len: 16; d_gene: TRBD2; CDR3aa: CASSQASGSGSETQYF; CDR3nt: TGTGCCAGTAGTCAAGCCAGCGGGAGTGGTAGTGAGACCCAGTACTTC
v_gene: TRBV7-2; abundance: -; j_gene: TRBJ2-3; len: 14; d_gene: TRBD1; CDR3aa: CASSPDRAGDTQYF; CDR3nt: TGTGCCAGCAGCCCCGACAGGGCGGGAGATACGCAGTATTTT